The clone carrying this TCR beta chain has only a few counts. Its antigen remains unidentified. The CDR3 runs 14 residues. Germline assignment: CDR1 PRHDT and CDR2 FYEKMQ (reference sequence). V was pared by 3 bases and J by 6 bases, with 11 bases between. This entry belongs to a study of molecular identifiers for immune sequencing clone quantification. Across the whole study: Sequencing covered four of five parts into which replicate RNA from around 20,000 or 100,000 naive CD8 cells was split.

Based on a CD8+CD4-CCR7+CD45RA+ profile, naive CD8 T cells were sorted. TCRdb re-called the PCR reads through MiXCR, storing one row per CDR3 protein. This table holds about 640,000 distinct CDR3 sequences, less than 20% found once. Study-wide points: The share of molecules held by clones above 20 RNA copies was over 97% in effector cells and under 1% in naive cells. Reports indicate spiked Jurkat TCR RNA from one cell could be found among around 970,000 naive cells.

This receptor was obtained from a human donor in good health. Some libraries in this study had Jurkat cell RNA spiked in. Sequenced material: naive CD8+ T cells from blood, with Jurkat cell RNA spiked in. Sample subset: FACS-sorted CD8+CD4-CCR7+CD45RA+ naive T cells. The chain recombines TRBV13 with TRBJ2-2; D unclear. The CDR3 DNA reads TGTGCCAGCAGCTTTTTAAGTGGTCCCGGGGAGCTGTTTTTT. Its translation: CASSFLSGPGELFF.